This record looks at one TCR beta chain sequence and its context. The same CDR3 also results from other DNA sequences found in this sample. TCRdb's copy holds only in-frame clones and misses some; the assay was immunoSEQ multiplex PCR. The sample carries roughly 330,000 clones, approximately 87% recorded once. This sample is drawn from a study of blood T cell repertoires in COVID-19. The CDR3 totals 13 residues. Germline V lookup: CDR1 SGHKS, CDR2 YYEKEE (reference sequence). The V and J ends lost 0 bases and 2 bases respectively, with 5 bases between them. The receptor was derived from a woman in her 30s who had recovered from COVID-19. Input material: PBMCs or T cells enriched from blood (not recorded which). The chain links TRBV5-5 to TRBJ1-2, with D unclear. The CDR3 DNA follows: TGTGCCAGCAGCTTGGCAGAAAACTATGGCTACACCTTC. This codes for CASSLAENYGYTF.